The entry that follows covers one TCR beta chain sequence. The repertoire was sequenced with immunoSEQ multiplex PCR; TCRdb's copy has only in-frame clones and lacks some. The sample yields a few hundred thousand clones, roughly 80% seen once. Trimming at V came to 3 bases and at J to 3 bases, leaving 3 bases not matched to a gene. Germline values: CDR1 KGHSH, CDR2 LQKENI. The CDR3 contains 14 residues. This sample is part of a study of blood T cell repertoires in COVID-19. Background on the study: Researchers got acute and convalescent COVID-19 samples from the United States, Italy and Spain. Nucleic acid was either cDNA or gDNA, and it came from T cells, B-cell-depleted T cells, or PBMCs.

The sequenced sample consisted of peripheral blood. The chain couples TRBV18 to TRBJ2-7, with TRBD2 matching over 9 bases. The clonotype originates from a man in his 60s who had recovered from COVID-19. The CDR3, as DNA: TGTGCCAGCTCACCGGAAGCGGGGGGCTACGAGCAGTACTTC. Translating gives CASSPEAGGYEQYF.